This T cell receptor beta chain was sequenced during a study of blood T cells in healthy people across ages. CDR3 length: 15 residues. V lost 1 base to trimming and J lost 7 bases; unmatched junction nucleotides: 8. The germline gives CDR1 MGHRA, CDR2 YSYEKL. Primers used in a second PCR of about 7 to 11 cycles were a sample-barcoded 5' primer and a J-beta primer mix. TCRdb passed the 5' RACE reads through MiXCR, listing each CDR3 protein once. Here the sample spans 1.4 million to 1.5 million distinct CDR3 sequences, around two fifths being singletons. J is TRBJ2-5 and V is TRBV4-1; 8 bases agree with TRBD2. The sequenced sample was blood. The TCR originated in a woman aged 18 to 35 in good health. The CDR3 here is CASSQVGLEMGTQYF. CDR3 DNA: TGCGCCAGCAGCCAAGTGGGACTAGAGATGGGGACCCAGTACTTC.